One and the same sample provided the 10 T cell receptor beta chains below, sequenced in a study of T cell responses to AZD1222 COVID-19 vaccine. Some clones are missing from TCRdb's copy, which holds only in-frame ones; the method was immunoSEQ multiplex PCR. The sample consists of 17,000 or so clones, roughly 90% of them appearing once. The sample consisted of peripheral blood, taken 28 days after the second AZD1222 dose. The receptor set was obtained from an adult who received the AZD1222 COVID-19 vaccine.

This clone was seen once. The J gene is TRBJ1-2, the V gene TRBV19, with 8 bases aligning to TRBD1. Looked up from germline, CDR1 is LNHDA and CDR2 is SQIVND (reference sequence). Unmatched junction bases numbered 11, after V lost 5 bases and J lost 6 bases. The CDR3 runs 15 residues. The CDR3 region has the DNA TGTGCCAGTAGTTATACAACATCGGGACAGGATGGCTACACCTTC. This gives the protein CASSYTTSGQDGYTF.

This chain connects TRBV19 to TRBJ1-2; 8 nucleotides align to TRBD1. V trimming: 4 bases; J trimming: 8 bases; junction bases outside the gene matches: 15. The CDR3 contains 16 residues. The germline V gene has CDR1 LNHDA and CDR2 SQIVND (reference sequence). CDR3 bases: TGTGCCAGTAGTAAATGGAGCGGGCAGGGGGCTGGCGGCTACACCTTC. Translated, it gives CASSKWSGQGAGGYTF.

This clone came up once. The chain uses TRBV6-5 and TRBJ2-3, with D perhaps TRBD2 (6 bases). The germline V gene has CDR1 MNHEY and CDR2 SVGAGI. The CDR3 covers 14 residues. Trimming shortened V by 10 bases and J by 0 bases, and 14 bases separated the two germline ends. CDR3 sequence (DNA): TGTGCCACCTCGGGCGGGACCAGCACAGATACGCAGTATTTT. Translated, it gives CATSGGTSTDTQYF.

The rearrangement links TRBV18 to TRBJ1-3, with TRBD1 matching over 11 bases. Germline loops: CDR1 KGHSH, CDR2 LQKENI. V gave up 5 bases and J gave up 0 bases; unmatched junction bases: 3. CDR3 length: 16 amino acids. CDR3 DNA sequence: TGTGCCAGCTCAACCGGGACAGGGGGCTCTGGAAACACCATATATTTT. Its translation: CASSTGTGGSGNTIYF. Full variable domain (rest looked up from reference TRBV18 and TRBJ1-3): NAGVMQNPRHLVRRRGQEARLRCSPMKGHSHVYWYRQLPEEGLKFMVYLQKENIIDESGMPKERFSAEFPKEGPSILRIQQVVRGDSAAYFCASSTGTGGSGNTIYFGEGSWLTVV.

The chain recombines TRBV10-2 with TRBJ2-1; D might be TRBD2 (6 bases). The CDR3 has 16 amino acids. The V end was cut by 5 bases, the J end by 2 bases, with 16 bases between. Germline V gene lookup returns CDR1 WSHSY and CDR2 SAAADI. The DNA of the CDR3 is TGCGCCAGCAGTCCATGGGCGGGGCTGACCTACAATGAGCAGTTCTTC. It encodes CASSPWAGLTYNEQFF.

The chain joins TRBV10-1 to TRBJ2-2; D perhaps matches TRBD1 (5 bases). The CDR3 extends over 15 amino acids. Trimming removed 6 bases from V and 1 base from J, with 12 bases in between. CDR1 is WNHNN and CDR2 is SYGVQD in the germline V gene (reference sequence). CDR3: CASSTGQGNTGELFF. Written as DNA, the CDR3 is TGCGCCAGCAGCACCGGTCAGGGGAACACCGGGGAGCTGTTTTTT.

V usage is TRBV7-2 and J usage is TRBJ2-3; 9 bases are shared with TRBD1. V was pared by 4 bases and J by 0 bases, with 2 bases of the junction left unmatched. CDR3 length: 15 amino acids. Germline CDR1 SGHTA, CDR2 FQGNSA. In DNA, the CDR3 is TGTGCCAGCAGCTGGACAGGGGCCAGCACAGATACGCAGTATTTT. It translates to CASSWTGASTDTQYF.

The chain joins TRBV6-5 to TRBJ1-1; 8 bases agree with TRBD1. Germline CDR1 and CDR2: MNHEY and SVGAGI. This CDR3 is built from 16 residues. Trimming cost V 0 bases and J 5 bases; bases outside gene matches: 8. CDR3 DNA: TGTGCCAGCAGTTACTCGACAGGGGTTTCGAGGACTGAAGCTTTCTTT. This gives the protein CASSYSTGVSRTEAFF.

The CDR3 bases are TGTGCTAGTGGTTCCCGGACAGGGAATAATTCACCCCTCCACTTT. Translated, it gives CASGSRTGNNSPLHF. The chain recombines TRBV12-5 with TRBJ1-6; TRBD1 matches at 8 bases. There are 15 residues in the CDR3. Germline V gives CDR1 LGHNT, CDR2 FRNRAP. V was clipped by 4 bases and J by 5 bases; unmatched bases: 4. The full variable domain, completed using reference TRBV12-5 and TRBJ1-6, is DARVTQTPRHKVTEMGQEVTMRCQPILGHNTVFWYRQTMMQGLELLAYFRNRAPLDDSGMPKDRFSAEMPDATLATLKIQPSEPRDSAVYFCASGSRTGNNSPLHFGNGTRLTVT.

The J gene is TRBJ1-4, the V gene TRBV7-8; possible D gene TRBD1, 5 bases. The length of the CDR3 is 16 residues. Trimming left V 8 bases short and J 10 bases short, with 26 bases between. The germline gives CDR1 SGHVS, CDR2 FQNEAQ. CDR3 nucleotides: TGTGCCAGCTCACAATCACCAGGGTCGACGTCTGGAAAACTGTTTTTT. Amino acids: CASSQSPGSTSGKLFF.